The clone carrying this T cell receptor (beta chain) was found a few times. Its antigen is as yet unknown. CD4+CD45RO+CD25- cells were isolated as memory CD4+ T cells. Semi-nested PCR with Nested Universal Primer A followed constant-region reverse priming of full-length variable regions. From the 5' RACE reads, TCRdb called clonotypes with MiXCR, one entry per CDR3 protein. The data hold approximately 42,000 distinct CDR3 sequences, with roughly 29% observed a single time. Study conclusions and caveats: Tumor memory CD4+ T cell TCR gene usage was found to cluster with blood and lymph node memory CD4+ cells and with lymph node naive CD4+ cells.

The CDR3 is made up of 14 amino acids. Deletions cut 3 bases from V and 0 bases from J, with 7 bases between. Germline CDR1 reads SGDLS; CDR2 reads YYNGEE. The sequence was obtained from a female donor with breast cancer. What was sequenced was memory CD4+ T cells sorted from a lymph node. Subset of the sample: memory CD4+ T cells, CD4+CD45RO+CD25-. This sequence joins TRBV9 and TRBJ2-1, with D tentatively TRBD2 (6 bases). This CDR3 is CASSDGSSYNEQFF. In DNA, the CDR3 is TGTGCCAGCAGCGACGGGAGCTCCTACAATGAGCAGTTCTTC.